This is a list of T cell receptor beta chains from one sample in a study of blood T cell repertoires in COVID-19. Libraries were prepared by immunoSEQ multiplex PCR; TCRdb keeps only in-frame clonotypes and omits some of them. The table includes 200,000 to 250,000 clones, roughly 88% detected once. Specimen: PBMCs or T cells enriched from blood (not recorded which). All receptors derive from a woman aged 25 to 39 who had been exposed to COVID-19. CDR3s leave out the opening cysteine and the closing phenylalanine or tryptophan.

TRBV7-3	ASSLSGQRTDTQY
TRBV5-1	ASSLGQVPGELF
TRBV6-2/TRBV6-3	ASSYASGSYEQY
TRBV19	ASLGKGNTIY
TRBV29-1	SARSGTQRDTQY
TRBV6-5	ASRTPRGNSYEQY
TRBV5-1	ASSLGGAYGYT
TRBV5-1	ASSWGTEPSSGANVLT
TRBV5-6	ASSLIRGPSLYGYT
TRBV6-5	ASSRTSGVYNEQF
TRBV28	ASSASGRNTEAF
TRBV4-2	ASSRGSSSGYT
TRBV19	ASSTMTGTVNQPQH
TRBV28	ASRFRGLGELF
TRBV2	ASSGTIGTDTQY
TRBV15	ATSFTRVTEAF
TRBV18	ASSPPNQRGNNEQF
TRBV4-2	ASSPRLSAGVGSGTDTQY
TRBV12-3/TRBV12-4	ASSLQGYEKLF
TRBV2	ASSRTGTGGSTGELF
TRBV7-8	ASNARLAYTEAF
TRBV7-9	ASRPPRNSGRAAGELF
TRBV28	ASSLWVGTGSNQPQH
TRBV6-5	ASIGQNNEKLF
TRBV6-5	ASSLDRATGNTIY
TRBV2	ASSVMQGGQY
TRBV18	ASSPGGQVNEKLF
TRBV19	ASSIADGAYEQY
TRBV19	ASSFSGGNQPQH
TRBV29-1	SVVDSGSYQF
TRBV28	ASSLTGLLLLHEQF
TRBV28	ASSSTRTGGLYEQY
TRBV3-1/TRBV3-2	ASSQVVRTSGRASETQY
TRBV5-1	ASSLFSLAGVYNEQF
TRBV24-1	ATSTGGPEQF
TRBV7-3	ASSSLGLAGVRNTGELF
TRBV27	ASSDGQGNTIY
TRBV7-9	ASSAGGGSTDTQY
TRBV27	ASSDSSNQPQH
TRBV2	ASSQSGLAIEQY
TRBV28	ASSRGTYYEQY
TRBV5-1	ASSPLADTDTQY
TRBV9	ASSVATDTQY
TRBV27	ASAGTGNQPQH
TRBV12-3/TRBV12-4	ASSSGHYGYT
TRBV19	ASSKMELPTNEQF
TRBV5-1	ASSLGQFYGYT
TRBV5-4	ASSSYGQGREQY
TRBV3-1/TRBV3-2	ASSPEELAGSLGNNEQF
TRBV29-1	SVALVVADTQY
TRBV3-1/TRBV3-2	ASSHPRTGEKQF
TRBV28	ATKVLDINTEAF
TRBV5-4	ASSSGLVPHEQF
TRBV20-1	SASAGIKQPQH
TRBV6-5	ASSYSGQSGYT
TRBV30	AWSEAPGGTIY
TRBV27	ASSLTQAGGWGYYGYT